The 19 T cell receptor beta chains listed next were all sequenced from one sample in a study of T cell changes during pregnancy in multiple sclerosis. Sequencing was performed with immunoSEQ multiplex PCR; in TCRdb, only in-frame clones are kept and a portion is missing. The data contain about 50,000 clones, around 92% of them singletons. The specimen comprised CD8+ T cells from peripheral blood mononuclear cells, sampled in the first trimester of pregnancy. The receptors shown here come from a female donor with multiple sclerosis, enrolled in a pregnancy study.

The chain recombines TRBV6-5 with TRBJ1-1; D perhaps matches TRBD1 (5 bases). The CDR3 consists of 12 residues. The V end lost 3 bases, the J end lost 8 bases, and 10 bases lay between the germline ends. Germline loops: CDR1 MNHEY, CDR2 SVGAGI. For the CDR3, the DNA is TGTGCCAGCAGTTATGGCGGGACGGAAGCTTTCTTT. It yields the protein CASSYGGTEAFF.

J is TRBJ1-2 and V is TRBV4-1; weak D call: TRBD1 (5 bases). The CDR3 is 11 residues long. Trimming left V 0 bases short and J 14 bases short, with 10 bases between. CDR1 MGHRA and CDR2 YSYEKL come from the germline V gene. The CDR3 nucleotides read TGCGCCAGCAGCCAAGAGGGGGGAGTTACCTTC. Translation gives CASSQEGGVTF.

The J gene is TRBJ2-3, the V gene TRBV27, with 7 bases matching TRBD2. V trimming: 0 bases; J trimming: 4 bases; junction bases outside the gene matches: 4. Germline V gene lookup returns CDR1 MNHEY and CDR2 SMNVEV (reference sequence). The CDR3 has 15 amino acids. The chain's CDR3 is CASSLSGGIPDTQYF. The CDR3 nucleotides are TGTGCCAGCAGTTTATCGGGGGGGATCCCAGATACGCAGTATTTT.

The CDR3 is CASSLGSSGSPTDTQYF. The CDR3 bases are TGCGCCAGCAGCTTGGGATCTAGCGGGAGCCCCACAGATACGCAGTATTTT. V gene TRBV5-1 combines with J gene TRBJ2-3, with 10 bases lining up with TRBD2. This CDR3 spans 17 amino acids. V lost 0 bases, J lost 2 bases, and 6 bases stayed unmatched. In germline, CDR1 is SGHRS, CDR2 YFSETQ. Drawing the rest from reference TRBV5-1 and TRBJ2-3, the complete variable domain is KAGVTQTPRYLIKTRGQQVTLSCSPISGHRSVSWYQQTPGQGLQFLFEYFSETQRNKGNFPGRFSGRQFSNSRSEMNVSTLELGDSALYLCASSLGSSGSPTDTQYFGPGTRLTVL.

The CDR3 sequence: CASPGTGGNTEAFF. The CDR3 region has the DNA TGTGCCAGCCCGGGGACAGGGGGGAACACTGAAGCTTTCTTT. The chain carries TRBV2 and TRBJ1-1, with TRBD1 matching over 11 bases. Germline values: CDR1 SNHLY, CDR2 FYNNEI. Trimming cost V 8 bases and J 1 base; bases outside gene matches: 3. The CDR3 runs 14 residues.

V is TRBV28 and J is TRBJ2-7; 9 positions agree with TRBD1. The CDR3 spans 16 residues. Germline V lookup: CDR1 MDHEN, CDR2 SYDVKM. V was pared by 7 bases and J by 2 bases, with 12 bases of the junction left unmatched. The CDR3 protein is CASNSGTGFSPYEQYF. The CDR3 DNA reads as TGTGCCAGCAATTCCGGGACAGGGTTTTCACCCTACGAGCAGTACTTC.

The chain uses TRBV9 and TRBJ1-4, with D maybe TRBD1 (6 bases). This CDR3 has 14 residues. V lost 3 bases and J lost 4, with 10 bases in between. Germline-derived CDR1 and CDR2 are SGDLS and YYNGEE. CDR3: CASSGGLDNEKLFF. CDR3 DNA: TGTGCCAGCAGCGGGGGGCTAGATAATGAAAAACTGTTTTTT.

The chain carries TRBV27 and TRBJ1-1; no clear D gene. The CDR3 runs 15 residues. Germline CDR1 is MNHEY and CDR2 is SMNVEV (reference sequence). V was clipped by 0 bases and J by 0 bases, with 8 bases between them. The CDR3 DNA follows: TGTGCCAGCAGTTTATCGGCGGGATTGAACACTGAAGCTTTCTTT. It specifies CASSLSAGLNTEAFF.

The chain uses TRBV4-1 and TRBJ2-7; possibly TRBD2 for D (5 bases). Germline V gene lookup returns CDR1 MGHRA and CDR2 YSYEKL. CDR3 length: 15 residues. Trimming took off 1 base at V and 3 bases at J, with 13 bases between the two ends. CDR3 protein: CASSQVASPDYEQYF. CDR3 coding DNA: TGCGCCAGCAGCCAAGTGGCTAGCCCAGACTACGAGCAGTACTTC.

This chain joins TRBV21-1 and TRBJ2-5; TRBD2 is the table's D call and was not checked against the DNA. TRBV21-1 is a listed pseudogene. This CDR3 region has 20 residues. The chain's CDR3 is CASSKPREGLAGGPGETQYF. The CDR3 nucleotides read TGTGCCAGCAGCAAACCCAGAGAGGGACTAGCGGGAGGGCCGGGGGAGACCCAGTACTTC.

The chain has TRBV6-5 and TRBJ2-2, with D possibly matching TRBD2 (5 bases). The CDR3 loop spans 14 amino acids. CDR1 is MNHEY, CDR2 SVGAGI, per germline. Deletions cut 2 bases from V and 2 bases from J, with 6 bases between. The CDR3 coding sequence is TGTGCCAGCAGTTACGGACTCAACACCGGGGAGCTGTTTTTT. Amino acids: CASSYGLNTGELFF.

This sequence joins TRBV27 and TRBJ2-1, with TRBD1 identical over 7 bases. The CDR3 runs to 12 residues. After removal of 8 bases from V and 3 bases from J, the junction contained 1 base not matched to a gene. Germline values: CDR1 MNHEY, CDR2 SMNVEV (reference sequence). Here the CDR3 reads CASGDSYNEQFF. CDR3 nucleotide sequence: TGTGCCAGCGGGGACAGCTACAATGAGCAGTTCTTC.

The chain combines TRBV14 with TRBJ2-1, with 8 bases matching TRBD1. Germline V gene sequence: CDR1 SGHDN, CDR2 FVKESK. CDR3 length: 13 residues. V shed 4 bases, J shed 8 bases, and the junction held 4 bases outside the gene matches. The CDR3 sequence is CASSPGTGHEQFF. The CDR3 DNA reads TGTGCCAGCAGCCCGGGGACAGGACATGAGCAGTTCTTC.

CDR3 in DNA: TGTGCCAGCACTCCCCGCTTGGACTCTGGCTACACCTTC. This translates into CASTPRLDSGYTF. This sequence joins TRBV6-5 and TRBJ1-2; D is undetermined. This CDR3 has 13 amino acids. Looked up from germline, CDR1 is MNHEY and CDR2 is SVGAGI. V was cut by 7 bases and J by 7 bases, with 16 bases left in between.

This chain connects TRBV7-9 to TRBJ2-5, with D possibly being TRBD1 (5 bases). The germline V gene encodes CDR1 SEHNR and CDR2 FQNEAQ (reference sequence). V lost 5 bases to trimming and J lost 5 bases, with 21 bases between them. The CDR3 runs to 16 residues. The CDR3 protein is CASSPDDRPVGETQYF. The CDR3 DNA sequence: TGTGCCAGCAGCCCGGATGACAGACCAGTGGGGGAGACCCAGTACTTC.

As to this clone: The same CDR3 arises from other DNA sequences in this sample as well. The chain is built from TRBV7-9 and TRBJ1-2; D remains ambiguous. The V end was cut by 5 bases, the J end by 4 bases, with 14 bases between. Germline CDR1 is SEHNR and CDR2 is FQNEAQ (reference sequence). CDR3 length equals 14 residues. The CDR3 here is CASSPPGGAYGYTF. CDR3 in DNA: TGTGCCAGCAGCCCTCCCGGTGGAGCCTATGGCTACACCTTC.

CDR3 region: CASSLMGTGWSGNTIYF. CDR3 coding DNA: TGTGCCAGCAGTTTAATGGGGACAGGGTGGTCTGGAAACACCATATATTTT. This chain joins TRBV28 and TRBJ1-3; 9 bases line up with TRBD1. This CDR3 is 17 amino acids long. CDR1 is MDHEN and CDR2 is SYDVKM in the germline V gene. After removal of 2 bases from V and 1 base from J, the junction contained 6 bases not matched to a gene. Full variable domain (rest looked up from reference TRBV28 and TRBJ1-3): DVKVTQSSRYLVKRTGEKVFLECVQDMDHENMFWYRQDPGLGLRLIYFSYDVKMKEKGDIPEGYSVSREKKERFSLILESASTNQTSMYLCASSLMGTGWSGNTIYFGEGSWLTVV.

This clone was found once. The genes are TRBV9 and TRBJ2-2, with 9 bases matching TRBD2. V trimming: 3 bases; J trimming: 1 base; junction bases outside the gene matches: 4. The CDR3 loop spans 16 amino acids. CDR1 is SGDLS and CDR2 is YYNGEE in the germline V gene. The CDR3 DNA follows: TGTGCCAGCAGCGAGACTAGCGGCGGGAACACCGGGGAGCTGTTTTTT. Translating it yields CASSETSGGNTGELFF.

The V and J genes are TRBV30 and TRBJ2-4; 7 bases map to TRBD1. Germline values: CDR1 GTSNPN, CDR2 SVGIG (reference sequence). V dropped 1 base and J dropped 0; count of bases not matched to a gene: 9. CDR3 length: 17 residues. The CDR3 DNA follows: TGTGCCTGGAGTGCCCCGGACAGGACCTTAGCCAAAAACATTCAGTACTTC. Translating gives CAWSAPDRTLAKNIQYF.